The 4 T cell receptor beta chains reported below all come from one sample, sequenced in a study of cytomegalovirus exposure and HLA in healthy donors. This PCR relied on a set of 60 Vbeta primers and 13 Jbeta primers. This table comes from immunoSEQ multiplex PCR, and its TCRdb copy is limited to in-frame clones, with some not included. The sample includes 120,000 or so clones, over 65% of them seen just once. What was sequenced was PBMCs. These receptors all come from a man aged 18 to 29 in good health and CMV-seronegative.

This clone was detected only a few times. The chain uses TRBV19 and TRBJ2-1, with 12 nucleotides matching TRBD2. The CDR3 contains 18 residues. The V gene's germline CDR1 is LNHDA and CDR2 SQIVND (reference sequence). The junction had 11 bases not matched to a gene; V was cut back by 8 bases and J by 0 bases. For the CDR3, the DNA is TGTGCCAGTTCGGAGGCTAGCGGGGGGGTAAGCTCCTACAATGAGCAGTTCTTC. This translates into CASSEASGGVSSYNEQFF.

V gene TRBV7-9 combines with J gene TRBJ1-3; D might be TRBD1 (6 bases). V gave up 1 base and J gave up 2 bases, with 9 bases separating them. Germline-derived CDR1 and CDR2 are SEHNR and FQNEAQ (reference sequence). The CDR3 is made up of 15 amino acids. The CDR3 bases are TGTGCCAGCAGCTTAGACCACAGGGCTGGAAACACCATATATTTT. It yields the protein CASSLDHRAGNTIYF.

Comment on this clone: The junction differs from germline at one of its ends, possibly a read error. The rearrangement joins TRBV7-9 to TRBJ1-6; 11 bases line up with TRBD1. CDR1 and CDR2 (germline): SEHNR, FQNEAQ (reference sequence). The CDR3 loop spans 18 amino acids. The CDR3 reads CSSSLGQGASSYNSPLHF. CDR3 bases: TGTTCCAGCAGCTTAGGACAGGGGGCTAGCTCCTATAATTCACCCCTCCACTTT.

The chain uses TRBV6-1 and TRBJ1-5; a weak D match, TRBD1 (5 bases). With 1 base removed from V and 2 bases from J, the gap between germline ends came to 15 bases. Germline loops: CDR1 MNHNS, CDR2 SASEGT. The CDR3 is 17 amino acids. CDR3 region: CASSEEPGTSRNQPQHF. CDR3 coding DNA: TGTGCCAGCAGTGAAGAACCTGGGACTTCCCGCAATCAGCCCCAGCATTTT.